Included here is one T cell receptor (beta chain) sequence, with context. This clonotype appeared a few times. The specificity of this receptor is unknown. Base qualities are missing; no much larger clone stands one base away. Library preparation was by 5' RACE. This sample was sequenced with an Illumina HiSeq 2000. Template switching added a universal primer binding site, and the final cDNA carried a unique molecular identifier that allowed TCR cDNA molecules to be counted accurately. First-strand cDNA for TCR alpha and beta chains was synthesized from specific primers in the conserved constant-segment region. Each cDNA library was double barcoded, with a SMART-Mk sample barcode plus Illumina barcodes, to control for contamination. TruSeq adapter sequences and Illumina sample barcodes were added in two successive PCR steps. The Illumina HiSeq platform was used with custom primers to sequence TCR alpha and beta cDNA libraries. Per the original workflow: Unique molecular identifiers were extracted from raw reads with MiGEC, and CDR3 positions were determined with MiXCR. Recombination models were inferred per individual with the repgenHMM and IGoR tools using an EM algorithm. Shared clonotype analysis was performed with the tcR package in R, normalizing sharing by the product of cloneset sizes. To study raw recombination without the effects of thymic and clonal selection, out-of-frame nonproductive sequences were analyzed. Using fastp at Q25 and MiXCR, TCRdb reprocessed the public reads and kept productive beta chains. Each CDR3 protein gets just one entry, which takes the most common genes and DNA from the rows behind it. These V and J calls originate from TCRdb's pipeline instead of the authors' own analysis. The sample includes a few hundred thousand distinct CDR3 sequences, with 7.5% to 10% observed a single time. Roughly 3% of the sample goes to the ten largest clones.

The data originate from a study of identical twins (TCRdb year 2016). As for the study more broadly: TCR alpha and beta repertoires from monozygotic twins, unrelated adults of various ages and cord blood were deep-sequenced to test whether fetal clonotypes persist. To rule out contamination, replicate twin experiments were performed at different times with different library preparation protocols.

Every donor was a healthy Caucasian. The twin cohort comprised three pairs of female monozygotic twins, all aged roughly 18 to 30 years. Peripheral blood mononuclear cells were the source from which RNA for the TCR libraries was isolated. Overall results and qualifications from the work: Conclusions relied on cross-sectional statistical analysis, since the same donors could not be followed over many years. In beta out-of-frame sequences, excess twin sharing was weaker, because having fewer shared sequences lowered the signal-to-noise ratio. Invariant T cells such as MAIT and iNKT could partly confound zero-insertion analyses, although diverse VJ usage argued against such confounding for most clonotypes. Out-of-frame TCR alpha sequences shared between twins showed an excess of low generation-probability sequences compared with coincidental sharing between unrelated individuals. Abundant cord blood beta clonotypes had fewer insertions, young adult naive repertoires showed a similar but weaker trend, and memory repertoires showed no such trend. Out-of-frame TCR alpha sharing in monozygotic twins was systematically underestimated by recombination models, whereas sharing between unrelated individuals was in agreement with the recombination models.

Counted from cysteine to phenylalanine, this CDR3 has 14 amino acids. Kept here is only the CDR3 DNA, which spans 42 bases and is read in frame from base 1. The junction carries 9 bases between V and J, which are trimmed by 1 base and 5 bases respectively. These data also featured in a second study, about yellow fever vaccine responses in identical twins. Drawing on the second study: The authors reported that the T cell response to vaccination in identical twins appeared partly convergent and partly personalized. Focusing on identical twins, the study followed the T cell clones that responded to the vaccine, and did so with precision.

The chain is assembled from TRBV12-3 or TRBV12-4 and TRBJ2-4; TRBD1 is a weak D gene call, 5 bases matching. The material sequenced was PBMCs. This sequence originates from a woman between 18 and 29 years old in good health. The DNA is as follows: TGTGCCAGCAGTTTAGGGGGCAATGAAAACATTCAGTACTTC. This is translated as CASSLGGNENIQYF.